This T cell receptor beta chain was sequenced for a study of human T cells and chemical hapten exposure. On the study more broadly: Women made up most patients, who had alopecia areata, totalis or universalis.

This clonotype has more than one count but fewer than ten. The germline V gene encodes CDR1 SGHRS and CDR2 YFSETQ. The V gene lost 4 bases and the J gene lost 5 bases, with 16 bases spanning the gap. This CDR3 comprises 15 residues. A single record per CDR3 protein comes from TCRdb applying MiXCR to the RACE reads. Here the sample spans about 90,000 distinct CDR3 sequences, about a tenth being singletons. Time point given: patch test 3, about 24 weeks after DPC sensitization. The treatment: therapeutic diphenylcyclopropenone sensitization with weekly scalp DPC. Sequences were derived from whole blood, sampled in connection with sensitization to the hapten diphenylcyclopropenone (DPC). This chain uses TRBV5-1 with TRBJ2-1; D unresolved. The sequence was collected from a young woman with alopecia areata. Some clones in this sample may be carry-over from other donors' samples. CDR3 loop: CASSPRMSGDNEQFF. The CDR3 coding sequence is TGCGCCAGCAGCCCACGGATGAGTGGGGACAATGAGCAGTTCTTC.